This T cell receptor (beta chain) comes out of a study of post-analysis software for immune sequencing data (dated by TCRdb to the mid-2010s). As for the study more broadly: Disease courses on record covered relapsing-remitting, secondary progressive and progressive-relapsing multiple sclerosis, though some patients had no subtype annotation. The patient repertoires were set against under 12 previously published healthy control repertoires from donors whose ages ranged from about 6 to 25 years. A subset of samples was prepared in parallel using single-end sample barcoding, then pooled and co-amplified after Illumina adapter ligation. What the study reported, not specific to this receptor: The control group was slightly older than the multiple sclerosis patient group. Significantly lower normalized Chao1 diversity was found in multiple sclerosis patients than in controls, suggesting substantial peripheral T-cell clonal expansion. Roughly 5 TRBV segments, including TRBV5-6, TRBV5-1 and TRBV20-1, were significantly more frequent in patients than controls. Direct clustering with F measure revealed strong co-clustering of samples prepared in the same batch, which led to a batch-effect correction.

To demonstrate the VDJtools post-analysis software, the study profiled TCR beta repertoires from the peripheral blood of 10 to 15 young patients with multiple sclerosis. The multiple sclerosis patients were children and adolescents between roughly 6 and 16 years of age. CDR1 and CDR2, per the germline V gene (reference sequence), are SGHKS and YYEKEE. The CDR3 sequence holds 14 residues, the cysteine and phenylalanine included. The retained sequence is limited to the CDR3, 42 bases, with the frame set at the first base. Trimming takes 0 bases from V and 1 base from J, and the germline ends sit 7 bases apart. This clonotype appeared many times. Which antigen it targets is not known. Within one base of it there is no much larger clone, and no base qualities were kept. The method behind the library was PCR. Sequencing used an Illumina HiSeq 2500. To reduce PCR and sequencing biases, unique molecular identifiers were incorporated into the TCR beta cDNA libraries. Per 1 to 10 million input T cells, approximately 500,000 cDNA molecules were obtained, such that each molecule approximated one T cell. The same protocol used for the earlier healthy control dataset was applied to prepare and sequence the patient libraries. Within a given batch, samples were prepared together, multiplexed and sequenced on the same HiSeq lane. Turning to the authors' computational methods: Raw barcoded reads were processed with MIGEC, discarding single-read molecular identifier groups before consensus assembly and CDR3 extraction. Clonotype tables were post-analysed with VDJtools, and diversity was normalized by down-sampling all datasets to the smallest sample size. In repertoire overlap clustering, CDR3 amino acid sequences, but not nucleotide sequences, were matched to correct batch-related cross-sample contamination. TCRdb took the public reads, trimmed them with fastp at Q25, ran MiXCR for clone calling and kept in-frame beta chains. Rows with one shared CDR3 protein collapse into an entry with the most common genes and DNA. The authors' filters were not applied to this entry. The sample records under 200,000 distinct CDR3 sequences, roughly 28% of which are singletons. The ten largest make up roughly 3.4% of the sample.

The receptor comes from a girl under 18 with multiple sclerosis. Sequencing input: blood. In this chain, TRBV5-5 is recombined with TRBJ1-2, with the D segment identity uncertain. The CDR3 loop reads CASSLDSGNYGYTF. The DNA sequence is TGTGCCAGCAGCTTGGACAGCGGTAACTATGGCTACACCTTC.